The T cell receptor (beta chain) under discussion was sequenced for a study of cytomegalovirus exposure and HLA in healthy donors. Overall study findings and caveats: There were a few CMV-associated chains whose specificity for CMV antigens was confirmed in vitro. The study flagged approximately 180 TCR beta chains as cytomegalovirus-associated. Later analysis identified a missense DCLRE1C variant that was linked to TCR beta V- and J-gene trimming. The likely origin of a cluster of highly shared sequence variants was a sequencing artifact.

This PCR relied on a set of 60 Vbeta primers and 13 Jbeta primers. Clones were sequenced by immunoSEQ multiplex PCR, and TCRdb holds only the in-frame ones, with some missing. Among around 100,000 clones listed, more than 65% were seen once. This CDR3 has 12 amino acids. Germline CDR1 reads SEHNR; CDR2 reads FQNEAQ (reference sequence). Trimming removed 9 bases from V and 2 bases from J; junction bases left unmatched: 2. On this clone: As yet, its antigen is unknown.

The sample consisted of PBMCs. The TCR was taken from a young woman in good health and CMV-seronegative. The chain links TRBV7-9 to TRBJ2-3; 7 nucleotides line up with TRBD2. The CDR3 nucleotides read TGTGCCAGGGGGGGGGACACAGATACGCAGTATTTT. Protein product: CARGGDTDTQYF.